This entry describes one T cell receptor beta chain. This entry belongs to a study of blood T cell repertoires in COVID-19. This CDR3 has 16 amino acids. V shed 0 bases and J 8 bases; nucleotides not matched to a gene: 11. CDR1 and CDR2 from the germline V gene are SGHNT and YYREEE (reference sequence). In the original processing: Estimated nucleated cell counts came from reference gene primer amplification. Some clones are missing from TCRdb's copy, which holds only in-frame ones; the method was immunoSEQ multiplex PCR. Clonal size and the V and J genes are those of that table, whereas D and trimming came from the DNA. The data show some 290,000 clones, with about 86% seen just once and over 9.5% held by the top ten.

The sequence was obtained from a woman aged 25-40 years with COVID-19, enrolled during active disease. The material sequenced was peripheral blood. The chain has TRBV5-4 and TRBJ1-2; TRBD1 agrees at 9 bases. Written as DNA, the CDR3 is TGTGCCAGCAGCTTGGATTCTGGCACAGGGGGCAAGGGCTACACCTTC. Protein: CASSLDSGTGGKGYTF.